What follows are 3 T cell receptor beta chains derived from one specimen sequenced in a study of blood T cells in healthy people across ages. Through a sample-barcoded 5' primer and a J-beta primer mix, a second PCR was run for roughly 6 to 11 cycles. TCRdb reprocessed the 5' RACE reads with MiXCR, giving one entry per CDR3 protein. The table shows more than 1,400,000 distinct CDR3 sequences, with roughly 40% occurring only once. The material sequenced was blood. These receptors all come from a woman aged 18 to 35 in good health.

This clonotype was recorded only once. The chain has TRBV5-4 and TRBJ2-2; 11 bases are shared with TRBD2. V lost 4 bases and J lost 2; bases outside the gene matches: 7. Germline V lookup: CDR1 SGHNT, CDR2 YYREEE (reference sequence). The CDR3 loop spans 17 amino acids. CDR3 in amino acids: CASSEGLAEVNTGELFF. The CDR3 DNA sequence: TGTGCCAGCAGCGAGGGACTAGCGGAAGTTAACACCGGGGAGCTGTTTTTT.

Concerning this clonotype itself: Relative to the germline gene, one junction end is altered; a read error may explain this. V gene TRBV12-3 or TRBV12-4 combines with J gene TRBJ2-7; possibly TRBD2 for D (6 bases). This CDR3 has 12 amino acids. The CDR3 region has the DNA TGTGCCAGCAGCAAAGGCGGGGACGAGCGGTACTTC. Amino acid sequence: CASSKGGDERYF.

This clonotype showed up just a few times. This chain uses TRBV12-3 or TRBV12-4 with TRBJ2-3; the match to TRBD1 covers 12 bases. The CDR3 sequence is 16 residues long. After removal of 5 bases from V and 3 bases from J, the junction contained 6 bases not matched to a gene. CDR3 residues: CASSVPGQGATDTQYF. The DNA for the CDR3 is TGTGCCAGCAGTGTCCCGGGACAGGGGGCGACAGATACGCAGTATTTT.